Listed here are 20 T cell receptor beta chains from one sample, sequenced in a study of immune characterization of retroperitoneal liposarcoma. TCRdb re-derived calls from the PCR reads in MiXCR, one entry per CDR3 protein. Here the sample spans 11,000 or so distinct CDR3 sequences, around half being singletons. The sequenced sample consisted of tumor tissue. These receptors were obtained from a female donor with retroperitoneal liposarcoma.

This clonotype was seen repeatedly, ten times or more. The chain couples TRBV7-9 to TRBJ2-1; the D is unclear. Germline loops: CDR1 SEHNR, CDR2 FQNEAQ (reference sequence). The CDR3 contains 15 residues. V lost 3 bases, J lost 10 bases, and 19 bases lay in between. CDR3 protein: CASSFPGYSTYEQFF. The CDR3 DNA is TGTGCCAGCAGCTTCCCGGGTTACAGTACCTACGAGCAGTTCTTC.

The chain links TRBV10-2 to TRBJ2-1; D unclear. V lost 8 bases to trimming and J lost 1 base, with 3 bases between them. The length of the CDR3 is 11 residues. Germline CDR1 and CDR2: WSHSY and SAAADI. The CDR3 spells CASQSYNEQFF. CDR3 bases: TGCGCCAGCCAGTCCTACAATGAGCAGTTCTTC.

The chain recombines TRBV7-2 with TRBJ2-5; 9 bases are shared with TRBD2. J gave up 5 bases and V 5 bases, and 12 bases lay outside the gene matches. The V gene's germline CDR1 is SGHTA and CDR2 FQGNSA. The CDR3 covers 16 residues. CDR3 DNA: TGTGCCAGCAGCCCTCGGTTAGGGACTAGCCGTGAGACCCAGTACTTC. Translating it yields CASSPRLGTSRETQYF.

This clonotype was seen only a few times. The junction and the germline gene differ at one end; a read error may be behind it. The chain employs TRBV7-6 and TRBJ2-4; D is tentatively TRBD1 or TRBD2 (6 bases each). This CDR3 has 14 amino acids. Germline lookup yields CDR1 SGHVS and CDR2 FNYEAQ. The chain's CDR3 is CANSATRRDNEQYF. In DNA, the CDR3 is TGTGCCAACAGCGCGACGAGGAGGGACAATGAGCAGTACTTC.

This clonotype turned up a few times. The chain links TRBV6-1 to TRBJ1-2; the match to TRBD1 covers 9 bases. The V gene's germline CDR1 is MNHNS and CDR2 SASEGT. V shed 1 base and J 4 bases; nucleotides not matched to a gene: 1. The CDR3 sequence is 14 residues long. The CDR3: CASSEVDRGYGYTF. The CDR3 region has the DNA TGTGCCAGCAGTGAAGTGGACAGGGGCTATGGCTACACCTTC.

Judged by abundance, this clonotype is hyperexpanded. The chain has TRBV11-3 and TRBJ2-7; D remains unclear. CDR1 SGHNT and CDR2 YENEEA come from the germline V gene. V gave up 2 bases and J gave up 2 bases, with 7 bases separating them. There are 13 residues in the CDR3. The CDR3 sequence: CASSLTVAYEQYF. The CDR3 DNA reads TGTGCCAGCAGCTTAACAGTGGCCTACGAGCAGTACTTC.

A note on this clonotype: A single base separates this from a much larger clone, so it may be a read error. V and J are TRBV7-6 and TRBJ2-4, with 7 bases that match TRBD1. With 1 base clipped from V and 13 bases from J, the junction kept 7 bases outside the gene matches. CDR1 SGHVS and CDR2 FNYEAQ come from the germline V gene. This CDR3 has 13 amino acids. The CDR3 region has the DNA TGTGCCAGCAGCTTAGGACAGGGTATGGAGCAGTACTTC. This gives the protein CASSLGQGMEQYF.

The rearrangement joins TRBV6-1 to TRBJ1-2, with 8 bases aligning to TRBD1. V dropped 5 bases and J dropped 8; count of bases not matched to a gene: 4. The CDR3 runs to 12 residues. Germline lookup yields CDR1 MNHNS and CDR2 SASEGT. CDR3: CASSYSGGGYTF. The CDR3 DNA follows: TGTGCCAGCAGTTATTCAGGGGGCGGCTACACCTTC.

The V and J genes are TRBV6-1 and TRBJ2-1; 7 bases are shared with TRBD2. Germline V gene data show CDR1 as MNHNS and CDR2 as SASEGT. There are 14 residues in the CDR3. Trimming cost V 6 bases and J 11 bases; bases outside gene matches: 13. The CDR3 DNA sequence: TGTGCCAGCAGCCTCTTTGCGGGGGAAATGCAGCAGTTCTTC. It codes for CASSLFAGEMQQFF.

This clonotype counts as medium-sized. The V and J genes are TRBV6-1 and TRBJ2-7, with no clear D. The germline V gene encodes CDR1 MNHNS and CDR2 SASEGT. V was trimmed by 6 bases and J by 3 bases, leaving 15 bases between them. The CDR3 is made up of 14 amino acids. The CDR3 sequence: CASRDDLNRYEQYF. CDR3 DNA sequence: TGTGCCAGCAGAGACGACTTGAATCGCTACGAGCAGTACTTC.

The chain is built from TRBV27 and TRBJ2-3, with 9 bases that match TRBD2. V dropped 3 bases and J dropped 3; count of bases not matched to a gene: 4. CDR3 length: 15 residues. Per the germline V gene, CDR1 is MNHEY and CDR2 is SMNVEV (reference sequence). CDR3 nucleotides: TGTGCCAGCAGTTTGGGGCGGGGGGGTACAGATACGCAGTATTTT. It encodes CASSLGRGGTDTQYF.

By share, this clonotype counts as medium-sized. This chain joins TRBV27 and TRBJ2-3; D may be TRBD2 (5 bases). CDR1 is MNHEY and CDR2 is SMNVEV in the germline V gene (reference sequence). This CDR3 has 12 amino acids. Trimming left V 5 bases short and J 7 bases short, with 10 bases between. This CDR3 reads CASSQSGNTQYF. CDR3 DNA: TGTGCCAGCAGTCAGAGCGGTAATACGCAGTATTTT.

Only a few counts were recorded for this clonotype. The CDR3 is CASSEEPGSSNVLTF. The CDR3 nucleotides read TGTGCCAGCAGTGAAGAACCGGGATCGTCCAACGTCCTGACTTTC. The chain recombines TRBV6-1 with TRBJ2-6; possible D gene TRBD2, 5 bases. The germline V gene encodes CDR1 MNHNS and CDR2 SASEGT. Trimming took 1 base from V and 8 from J, leaving 12 bases between them. The CDR3 has 15 residues.

The chain joins TRBV4-3 to TRBJ1-1; D gene ambiguous. This CDR3 contains 11 residues. Trimming removed 8 bases from V and 4 bases from J, with 8 bases in between. Germline V gene sequence: CDR1 LGHNA, CDR2 YSLEER. CDR3: CASGTGTEAFF. Written as DNA, the CDR3 is TGCGCCAGCGGCACGGGCACTGAAGCTTTCTTT.

The chain couples TRBV27 to TRBJ2-1, with TRBD2 matching 13 bases. J was trimmed by 3 bases and V by 5 bases; bases with no gene match: 7. The CDR3 sequence is 17 residues long. Germline-derived CDR1 and CDR2 are MNHEY and SMNVEV (reference sequence). Here the CDR3 reads CASSPGTSGTNYNEQFF. CDR3 coding DNA: TGTGCCAGCAGTCCGGGGACTAGCGGGACTAACTACAATGAGCAGTTCTTC.

Points on this clonotype: Lacking the conserved final phenylalanine or tryptophan, this CDR3 likely reflects a read error. The V and J genes are TRBV6-1 and TRBJ2-1; the match to TRBD2 covers 7 bases. V lost 6 bases and J lost 5; bases outside the gene matches: 16. The CDR3 contains 17 residues. Germline assignment: CDR1 MNHNS and CDR2 SASEGT. CDR3 in DNA: TGTGCCAGCAGGACTTGGGGGGGGGAGATAGGCCACAATGAGCAGTTCTGC. The encoded protein is CASRTWGGEIGHNEQFC.

The chain has TRBV12-3 or TRBV12-4 and TRBJ2-1; 9 nucleotides match TRBD2. The J call may be wrong; the DNA end is better matched by TRBJ2-5. The CDR3 sequence is 17 residues long. CDR3 bases: TGTGCCAGCAGTTTATCTGCTTTAGCGGGGGCCGAAGAGACCCAGTACTTC. Protein product: CASSLSALAGAEETQYF.

This clonotype was seen a few times. The chain carries TRBV6-1 and TRBJ2-1, with D tentatively TRBD2 (5 bases). In germline, CDR1 is MNHNS, CDR2 SASEGT. V lost 5 bases, J lost 10 bases, and 21 bases lay in between. CDR3 length: 15 residues. The CDR3 coding sequence is TGTGCCAGCAGTCTTCCCCACGGGATGACCTACGAGCAGTTCTTC. Translating it yields CASSLPHGMTYEQFF.

This clonotype occurred once. The CDR3 DNA reads TGTGCCAGCAGCCCCTGGGGCAGGGAAACAGATACGCAGTATTTT. This sequence encodes CASSPWGRETDTQYF. The chain joins TRBV7-2 to TRBJ2-3, with a possible D match to TRBD1 (5 bases). This CDR3 spans 15 amino acids. Germline V gene data show CDR1 as SGHTA and CDR2 as FQGNSA. V was trimmed by 5 bases and J by 3 bases, leaving 15 bases between them.

The chain uses TRBV7-3 and TRBJ2-5; TRBD1 might be the D (5 bases). The CDR3 runs 13 residues. In germline, CDR1 is SGHTA, CDR2 FQGTGA. V was pared by 3 bases and J by 5 bases, with 10 bases between. CDR3 DNA sequence: TGTGCCAGCAGCTTTCAGGGAAGTGAGACCCAGTACTTC. Amino acid sequence: CASSFQGSETQYF.